The 29 T cell receptor beta chains reported below all come from one sample, sequenced in a study of T cell repertoires in cytomegalovirus infection. Each CDR3 protein gets one entry after TCRdb re-called the reads with MiXCR. The sample yields just under 550,000 distinct CDR3 sequences, approximately 25% seen once. The sample consisted of PBMCs. Every receptor here comes from a human donor in good health (CMV status not recorded). Some clones in this sample may be carry-over from other donors' samples.

This clonotype was seen a few times. The rearrangement joins TRBV19 to TRBJ2-7, with D unresolved. Germline V lookup: CDR1 LNHDA, CDR2 SQIVND (reference sequence). The CDR3 length is 15 residues. V lost 1 base and J 3 bases, leaving 13 bases between the germline ends. The CDR3 loop reads CASSIGQVGNYEQYF. The CDR3 DNA reads as TGTGCCAGTAGTATAGGGCAGGTGGGAAACTACGAGCAGTACTTC.

This clonotype came up many times. For the CDR3, the DNA is TGTGCCAGCAGCTCCGAGGTGGGGGCAGGTATGTCTGAAGCTTTCTTT. It specifies CASSSEVGAGMSEAFF. This chain connects TRBV7-2 to TRBJ1-1; TRBD1 is a possible D gene (6 bases). CDR3 length equals 16 residues. CDR1 is SGHTA, CDR2 FQGNSA, per germline. V was trimmed by 4 bases and J by 6 bases, leaving 21 bases between them.

Worth noting for this clonotype: This may stem from a read error, because a much larger clone lies one nucleotide away. The chain couples TRBV7-2 to TRBJ2-6, with 9 bases fitting TRBD2. CDR3 length: 16 residues. J gave up 9 bases and V 5 bases, and 11 bases lay outside the gene matches. In germline, CDR1 is SGHTA, CDR2 FQGNSA. CDR3 nucleotide sequence: TGTGCCAGCAGCCCGGGACTAGCTGATTGGGGCAACGTCCTGACTTTC. Translated: CASSPGLADWGNVLTF. The variable domain in full, with the rest retrieved from reference TRBV7-2 and TRBJ2-6, is GAGVSQSPSNKVTEKGKDVELRCDPISGHTALYWYRQSLGQGLEFLIYFQGNSAPDKSGLPSDRFSAERTGGSVSTLTIQRTQQEDSAVYLCASSPGLADWGNVLTFGAGSRLTVL.

This clonotype was counted between two and nine times. The chain has TRBV5-1 and TRBJ2-1, with 9 bases lining up with TRBD1. The CDR3 sequence is 15 residues long. After removal of 4 bases from V and 6 bases from J, the junction contained 8 bases not matched to a gene. Germline loops: CDR1 SGHRS, CDR2 YFSETQ. The CDR3 loop is CASSTGTGLVNEQFF. DNA for the CDR3: TGCGCCAGCAGCACCGGGACAGGGCTGGTCAATGAGCAGTTCTTC.

Only a few counts were recorded for this clonotype. The chain is built from TRBV6-2 or TRBV6-3 and TRBJ1-2; perhaps TRBD1 as D (6 bases). With 7 bases removed from V and 2 bases from J, the gap between germline ends came to 14 bases. Per the germline V gene, CDR1 is MNHEY and CDR2 is SVGEGT. The CDR3 runs to 14 residues. DNA for the CDR3: TGTGCCAGCATCGAACGGACAGCGAACTATGGCTACACCTTC. Amino acid sequence: CASIERTANYGYTF.

The genes are TRBV7-9 and TRBJ2-3; TRBD2 matches at 10 bases. Trimming at V came to 0 bases and at J to 6 bases, leaving 9 bases not matched to a gene. The CDR3 has 17 residues. CDR1 SEHNR and CDR2 FQNEAQ come from the germline V gene (reference sequence). CDR3: CASSLARSGRAGDTQYF. The CDR3 DNA reads TGTGCCAGCAGCTTAGCGCGCAGCGGGAGGGCCGGGGATACGCAGTATTTT.

V is TRBV28 and J is TRBJ1-4; D is uncertain. The CDR3 spans 16 residues. In germline, CDR1 is MDHEN, CDR2 SYDVKM. Between the trimmed V and J ends, which lost 2 bases and 7 bases, there was a span of 17 bases. The CDR3 sequence: CASSLAGRRAGEKLFF. The CDR3 nucleotides are TGTGCCAGCAGTTTAGCCGGGAGAAGGGCGGGTGAAAAACTGTTTTTT. Full variable domain (missing parts from reference TRBV28 and TRBJ1-4): DVKVTQSSRYLVKRTGEKVFLECVQDMDHENMFWYRQDPGLGLRLIYFSYDVKMKEKGDIPEGYSVSREKKERFSLILESASTNQTSMYLCASSLAGRRAGEKLFFGSGTQLSVL.

This clonotype turned up a few times. This sequence joins TRBV6-2 or TRBV6-3 and TRBJ1-5; 10 positions match TRBD1. The CDR3 spans 18 residues. The V gene's germline CDR1 is MNHEY and CDR2 SVGEGT. The J segment lost 10 bases and the V segment lost 5 bases, leaving 20 bases of the junction unmatched. The CDR3 region has the DNA TGTGCCAGCAGTGTCCAACCGGGACAGGGGCCCCGGACCAGCCCCCAGCATTTT. Translation gives CASSVQPGQGPRTSPQHF.

The chain has TRBV20-1 and TRBJ2-5; TRBD2 matches at 12 bases. From germline, CDR1 is DFQATT and CDR2 SNEGSKA (reference sequence). V lost 3 bases, J lost 4 bases, and 12 bases stayed unmatched. The CDR3 is made up of 17 amino acids. CDR3 sequence: CSASPGLAGFIPETQYF. Written as DNA, the CDR3 is TGCAGTGCTAGTCCAGGACTAGCGGGGTTCATCCCAGAGACCCAGTACTTC.

The V and J genes are TRBV7-2 and TRBJ1-4, with D possibly being TRBD1 (5 bases). The CDR3 spans 14 residues. The germline V gene encodes CDR1 SGHTA and CDR2 FQGNSA. The V end was cut by 5 bases, the J end by 7 bases, with 14 bases between. The DNA of the CDR3 is TGTGCCAGCAGCCCAACGCCGGGGGGTGAAAAACTGTTTTTT. It codes for CASSPTPGGEKLFF.

This clonotype has just a few counts. The rearrangement links TRBV7-9 to TRBJ2-7; D ambiguous. Germline V lookup: CDR1 SEHNR, CDR2 FQNEAQ (reference sequence). This CDR3 is built from 14 residues. The V end lost 0 bases, the J end lost 2 bases, and 8 bases lay between the germline ends. CDR3 in DNA: TGTGCCAGCAGCTTAGCTGGACGGCCCTACGAGCAGTACGTC. Translation gives CASSLAGRPYEQYV.

V gene TRBV28 combines with J gene TRBJ2-5; D possibly matches TRBD1 or TRBD2 (5 bases each). The germline V and J ends were trimmed by 1 base and 1 base, with 10 bases remaining between them. Germline V gene sequence: CDR1 MDHEN, CDR2 SYDVKM. CDR3 length: 15 amino acids. DNA of the CDR3: TGTGCCAGCAGTTTATACAAAGGGACCCAAGAGACCCAGTACTTC. As protein: CASSLYKGTQETQYF.

A few counts support this clonotype. The chain recombines TRBV6-5 with TRBJ2-3; D remains ambiguous. Trimming shortened V by 6 bases and J by 2 bases, and 12 bases separated the two germline ends. CDR3 length: 14 residues. Germline assignment: CDR1 MNHEY and CDR2 SVGAGI. CDR3 in amino acids: CASSPSPLTDTQYF. In DNA, the CDR3 is TGTGCCAGCAGCCCCTCCCCCCTCACAGATACGCAGTATTTT.

The chain couples TRBV12-3 or TRBV12-4 to TRBJ2-7; 8 nucleotides agree with TRBD2. CDR3 length: 14 residues. V shed 4 bases, J shed 6 bases, and the junction held 8 bases outside the gene matches. The CDR3 loop reads CASSSGGEWAEQYV. CDR3 bases: TGTGCCAGCAGTTCCGGGGGGGAGTGGGCCGAGCAGTACGTC.

This chain links TRBV14 with TRBJ2-2; tentatively, D is TRBD1 (6 bases). V lost 1 base to trimming and J lost 6 bases, with 12 bases between them. The germline V gene encodes CDR1 SGHDN and CDR2 FVKESK. The CDR3 is 15 amino acids. In nucleotides, the CDR3 is TGTGCCAGCAGCCAAGCACAGGGTATCGCCGGGGAGCTGTTTTTT. Its translation: CASSQAQGIAGELFF.

This CDR3 is CASRATGSNYGYTF. The CDR3 nucleotides are TGTGCCAGCAGAGCCACAGGGTCTAACTATGGCTACACCTTC. This chain connects TRBV28 to TRBJ1-2, with a weak D call TRBD1 (6 bases). Deletions cut 6 bases from V and 0 bases from J, with 11 bases between. Looked up from germline, CDR1 is MDHEN and CDR2 is SYDVKM. The CDR3 spans 14 residues.

This clonotype has only a few counts. The chain combines TRBV9 with TRBJ2-1, with TRBD1 identical over 9 bases. V shed 0 bases and J 4 bases; nucleotides not matched to a gene: 2. The CDR3 totals 15 residues. Germline values: CDR1 SGDLS, CDR2 YYNGEE. CDR3 nucleotide sequence: TGTGCCAGCAGCGTAGCCGGGACAGGGTACAATGAGCAGTTCTTC. This codes for CASSVAGTGYNEQFF.

The CDR3: CATSERGGYTF. CDR3 in DNA: TGTGCCACCAGTGAGCGCGGTGGCTACACCTTC. The chain joins TRBV24-1 to TRBJ1-2; no clear D gene. The CDR3 has 11 residues. Per germline, CDR1 KGHDR and CDR2 SFDVKD. Trimming pared 4 bases from V and 7 bases from J, leaving 6 bases between.

The V call is TRBV20-1, the J call TRBJ2-1; 11 nucleotides match TRBD2. The J segment lost 6 bases and the V segment lost 4 bases, leaving 14 bases of the junction unmatched. The germline V gene encodes CDR1 DFQATT and CDR2 SNEGSKA (reference sequence). This CDR3 has 17 amino acids. This CDR3 reads CSATPHSGLAGGNEQFF. CDR3 DNA: TGCAGTGCTACTCCCCATAGTGGGCTAGCGGGAGGCAATGAGCAGTTCTTC.

The chain is built from TRBV6-1 and TRBJ2-3; 7 nucleotides match TRBD2. V dropped 9 bases and J dropped 5; count of bases not matched to a gene: 14. Looked up from germline, CDR1 is MNHNS and CDR2 is SASEGT. The CDR3 has 15 amino acids. This chain's CDR3 is CASSGGGAPKDTQYF. The CDR3 nucleotides are TGTGCCAGTTCCGGGGGAGGGGCGCCGAAAGATACGCAGTATTTT.

Only a few counts were recorded for this clonotype. The J gene is TRBJ2-1, the V gene TRBV7-8; the D is unclear. CDR3 length equals 13 residues. The ends were cut back, 3 bases at V and 7 bases at J, with 10 bases in the middle. The germline V gene encodes CDR1 SGHVS and CDR2 FQNEAQ. This CDR3 reads CASSLYGWNEQFF. The CDR3 DNA sequence: TGTGCCAGCAGCTTGTACGGGTGGAATGAGCAGTTCTTC.

The V gene is TRBV7-8, the J gene TRBJ2-7; perhaps TRBD2 as D (5 bases). This CDR3 comprises 14 residues. Germline CDR1 and CDR2: SGHVS and FQNEAQ. V was trimmed by 2 bases and J by 2 bases, leaving 10 bases between them. The CDR3, as DNA: TGTGCCAGCAGCTTAAGGCGGGCACCCTACGAGCAGTACGTC. This translates into CASSLRRAPYEQYV.

V gene TRBV6-1 combines with J gene TRBJ1-1, with D unresolved. V gave up 11 bases and J gave up 0 bases, with 13 bases separating them. The germline CDR1 and CDR2 sequences are MNHNS and SASEGT. This CDR3 contains 13 residues. CDR3: CALSRGMNTEAFF. In DNA form, the CDR3 reads TGTGCCCTGTCTCGAGGTATGAACACTGAAGCTTTCTTT.

The DNA of the CDR3 is TGTGCCAGCAGGGACCGGGACCGTAATTCACCCCTCCACTTT. Translation gives CASRDRDRNSPLHF. The V and J genes are TRBV7-8 and TRBJ1-6; possible D gene TRBD1, 5 bases. Germline V gives CDR1 SGHVS, CDR2 FQNEAQ. The CDR3 sequence is 14 residues long. V was shortened by 6 bases and J by 6 bases, with 12 bases between the two germline ends.

The chain carries TRBV12-3 or TRBV12-4 and TRBJ2-7; weak D call: TRBD2 (9 bases). CDR3 length: 18 amino acids. V dropped 5 bases and J dropped 3 bases, with 26 bases sitting between them. This CDR3 is CASSKGRRGLAGSYEQYF. Written as DNA, the CDR3 is TGTGCCAGCAGTAAAGGACGCAGGGGGCTAGCGGGAAGCTACGAGCAGTACTTC.

V is TRBV20-1 and J is TRBJ2-7; weak D call: TRBD2 (6 bases). Trimming removed 3 bases at V and 1 base at J, with 13 bases between. This CDR3 spans 14 amino acids. The germline CDR1 and CDR2 sequences are DFQATT and SNEGSKA (reference sequence). CDR3 residues: CSARKVAESYEQYV. CDR3 in DNA: TGCAGTGCTAGGAAAGTAGCGGAGTCCTACGAGCAGTACGTC.

This clonotype was seen ten or more times. The V gene is TRBV7-2, the J gene TRBJ2-5; no firm D call. V dropped 5 bases and J dropped 5 bases, with 12 bases sitting between them. Germline V gene data show CDR1 as SGHTA and CDR2 as FQGNSA. CDR3 length: 13 residues. The CDR3 reads CASSPHPVETQYF. Here the CDR3 DNA reads TGTGCCAGCAGCCCCCATCCGGTGGAGACCCAGTACTTC.

This clonotype has just a few counts. The chain employs TRBV2 and TRBJ2-1, with D perhaps TRBD2 (7 bases). Trimming pared 4 bases from V and 0 bases from J, leaving 10 bases between. Looked up from germline, CDR1 is SNHLY and CDR2 is FYNNEI. This CDR3 comprises 15 residues. In DNA, the CDR3 is TGTGCCAGCAGTGTTGCGGGGGCCTCCTACAATGAGCAGTTCTTC. Protein sequence: CASSVAGASYNEQFF.

This clonotype was detected only a few times. The chain uses TRBV12-3 or TRBV12-4 and TRBJ1-6; TRBD1 might be the D (5 bases). The CDR3 spans 14 residues. The germline V and J ends were trimmed by 5 bases and 3 bases, with 8 bases remaining between them. The DNA for the CDR3 is TGTGCCAGCAGTCGAGGGGTCTATAATTCACCCCTCCACTTT. The encoded protein is CASSRGVYNSPLHF.